The 16 T cell receptor beta chains presented below share a single source sample, sequenced in a study of T cells after yellow fever vaccination. Via MiXCR, TCRdb re-called the 5' RACE reads, giving one row per CDR3 protein. The sample includes some 160,000 distinct CDR3 sequences, around 9.3% of them seen just once. Material: CD8+ T cells sorted from PBMCs, obtained 45 days after the yellow fever booster vaccination. These receptors originate from a man younger than 30 who received the YFV17D yellow fever vaccine.

The rearrangement uses TRBV10-2 and TRBJ2-7; possibly TRBD1 for D (5 bases). Per the germline V gene, CDR1 is WSHSY and CDR2 is SAAADI. V lost 4 bases to trimming and J lost 2 bases, with 9 bases between them. The CDR3 contains 13 residues. The CDR3 is CASSVDITYEQYF. The CDR3 DNA is TGCGCCAGCAGTGTGGACATTACCTACGAGCAGTACTTC.

This clonotype was observed a handful of times. The chain is built from TRBV7-7 and TRBJ2-2, with 12 bases matching TRBD2. CDR3 size: 19 residues. CDR1 is SSHAT, CDR2 FNYEAQ, per germline (reference sequence). The ends lost 0 bases at V and 3 bases at J; junction bases unmatched: 8. DNA for the CDR3: TGTGCCAGCAGCTTAGCCGACATTCTAGCGGGGGGGTACACCGGGGAGCTGTTTTTT. This encodes CASSLADILAGGYTGELFF. The entire variable domain, with the rest obtained from reference TRBV7-7 and TRBJ2-2, is as follows: GAGVSQSPRYKVTKRGQDVTLRCDPISSHATLYWYQQALGQGPEFLTYFNYEAQPDKSGLPSDRFSAERPEGSISTLTIQRTEQRDSAMYRCASSLADILAGGYTGELFFGEGSRLTVL.

This clonotype was seen more than once but under ten times. V gene TRBV5-1 combines with J gene TRBJ1-1; tentatively, D is TRBD1 (6 bases). Trimming pared 4 bases from V and 1 base from J, leaving 14 bases between. CDR1 SGHRS and CDR2 YFSETQ come from the germline V gene. This CDR3 has 15 amino acids. CDR3 bases: TGCGCCAGCAGCCCCTGGGCAGGGGAGAACACTGAAGCTTTCTTT. Amino acid sequence: CASSPWAGENTEAFF.

V and J are TRBV29-1 and TRBJ1-2; a weak D match, TRBD1 (6 bases). The germline CDR1 and CDR2 sequences are SQVTM and ANQGSEA. V was cut by 2 bases and J by 3 bases, with 10 bases left in between. The CDR3 length is 13 residues. CDR3 loop: CSVEWGADYGYTF. CDR3 DNA sequence: TGCAGCGTTGAATGGGGGGCGGACTATGGCTACACCTTC. Combining the CDR3 with reference TRBV29-1 and TRBJ1-2 gives the whole variable domain SAVISQKPSRDICQRGTSLTIQCQVDSQVTMMFWYRQQPGQSLTLIATANQGSEATYESGFVIDKFPISRPNLTFSTLTVSNMSPEDSSIYLCSVEWGADYGYTFGSGTRLTVV.

This sequence joins TRBV6-5 and TRBJ1-1; TRBD1 might be the D (5 bases). The CDR3 covers 11 residues. CDR1 MNHEY and CDR2 SVGAGI come from the germline V gene. The ends were cut back, 7 bases at V and 7 bases at J, with 10 bases in the middle. CDR3 in amino acids: CASILGHEAFF. CDR3 DNA: TGTGCCAGCATCCTAGGACATGAAGCTTTCTTT.

The chain couples TRBV7-9 to TRBJ2-5; D not certain. The CDR3 runs 15 residues. Germline V lookup: CDR1 SEHNR, CDR2 FQNEAQ (reference sequence). Trimming left V 5 bases short and J 3 bases short, with 16 bases between. The CDR3 loop is CASSLVASSKETQYF. CDR3 sequence (DNA): TGTGCCAGCAGCCTGGTTGCCTCCAGCAAAGAGACCCAGTACTTC.

This chain uses TRBV29-1 with TRBJ2-1; 10 nucleotides agree with TRBD1. The CDR3 covers 12 residues. Trimming at V came to 7 bases and at J to 7 bases, leaving 4 bases not matched to a gene. Germline V gene sequence: CDR1 SQVTM, CDR2 ANQGSEA. CDR3 in DNA: TGCAGCGGGGACAGGGGAGGGAATGAGCAGTTCTTC. This sequence encodes CSGDRGGNEQFF.

This rearrangement joins TRBV14 to TRBJ2-2; D possibly corresponds to TRBD2 (5 bases). V was cut by 4 bases and J by 6 bases, with 15 bases left in between. CDR1 SGHDN and CDR2 FVKESK come from the germline V gene. The CDR3 has 15 residues. DNA for the CDR3: TGTGCCAGCAGCCCCGTGGCTCACGGGGCCGGGGAGCTGTTTTTT. It is translated as CASSPVAHGAGELFF.

This chain uses TRBV12-3 or TRBV12-4 with TRBJ2-1, with no clear D. The CDR3 runs 13 residues. Trimming took 6 bases from V and 4 from J, leaving 10 bases between them. DNA for the CDR3: TGTGCCAGCAGCCCCTATGGGTACAATGAGCAGTTCTTC. Encoded protein: CASSPYGYNEQFF.

This clonotype has ten or more counts. V gene TRBV10-3 combines with J gene TRBJ2-7; possibly TRBD1 for D (5 bases). The CDR3 consists of 16 residues. CDR1 is ENHRY and CDR2 is SYGVKD in the germline V gene. The V end was cut by 0 bases, the J end by 2 bases, with 14 bases between. The CDR3 reads CAISESQAWSTYEQYV. CDR3 sequence (DNA): TGTGCCATCAGTGAGTCACAGGCTTGGTCCACCTACGAGCAGTACGTC.

This clonotype was observed many times. The V call is TRBV21-1, the J call TRBJ2-5; the table's D gene call, TRBD1, was not cross checked with the DNA. TRBV21-1 is a recognized pseudogene. The CDR3 spans 14 residues. CDR3: CASSYCRRQETQYF. The CDR3 DNA sequence: TGTGCCAGCAGCTACTGTCGGCGTCAAGAGACCCAGTACTTC.

This clonotype came up a few times. The rearrangement links TRBV6-6 to TRBJ2-2, with TRBD2 as a possible D gene (6 bases). V dropped 1 base and J dropped 3 bases, with 12 bases sitting between them. This CDR3 is built from 16 residues. Germline loops: CDR1 MNHNY, CDR2 SVGAGI (reference sequence). For the CDR3, the DNA is TGTGCCAGCAGTTACTTGGCGGGGCGATACACCGGGGAGCTGTTTTTT. Translating gives CASSYLAGRYTGELFF.

This chain links TRBV30 with TRBJ1-1; D is uncertain. Trimming stripped 1 base from V and 8 bases from J, with 8 bases between. CDR1 is GTSNPN, CDR2 SVGIG, per germline (reference sequence). The CDR3 is 11 residues long. This CDR3 reads CAWSGSLEAFF. CDR3 sequence (DNA): TGTGCCTGGAGTGGGTCCTTGGAAGCTTTCTTT.

This clonotype was recorded a few times. The V call is TRBV6-2 or TRBV6-3, the J call TRBJ2-7; no firm D call. This CDR3 has 16 residues. From germline, CDR1 is MNHEY and CDR2 SVGEGT. The ends were cut back, 7 bases at V and 2 bases at J, with 21 bases in the middle. CDR3 residues: CASKREARHDPYEQYF. DNA of the CDR3: TGTGCCAGCAAGAGAGAGGCCAGGCATGATCCCTACGAGCAGTACTTC.

This clonotype was picked up a small number of times. CDR3 region: CASSSPGQGAVYEQYV. The CDR3 nucleotides read TGTGCCAGCAGTTCTCCGGGACAGGGGGCTGTATACGAGCAGTACGTC. The chain is built from TRBV6-2 or TRBV6-3 and TRBJ2-7, with 12 bases identical to TRBD1. The CDR3 is made up of 16 amino acids. V was clipped by 4 bases and J by 4 bases; unmatched bases: 8. Germline values: CDR1 MNHEY, CDR2 SVGEGT.

This clonotype was detected many times. A junction end diverges from the germline sequence, so it may reflect a read error. The rearrangement uses TRBV30 and TRBJ2-7; no clear D. Per the germline V gene, CDR1 is GTSNPN and CDR2 is SVGIG (reference sequence). The CDR3 contains 9 residues. In DNA, the CDR3 is TGTGCCTGGAGTGTACTCGTTACTTTC. Amino acids: CAWSVLVTF.